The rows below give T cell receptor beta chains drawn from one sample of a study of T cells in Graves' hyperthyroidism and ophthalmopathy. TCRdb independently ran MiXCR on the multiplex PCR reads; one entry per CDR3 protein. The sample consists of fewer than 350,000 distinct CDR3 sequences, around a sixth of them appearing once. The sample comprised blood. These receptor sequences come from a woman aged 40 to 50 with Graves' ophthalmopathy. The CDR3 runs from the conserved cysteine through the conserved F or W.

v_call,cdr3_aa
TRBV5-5,CASSRQGEGNIQYF
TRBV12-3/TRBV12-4,CASSLGRDPKAFF
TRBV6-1,CASSPFRGTEAFF
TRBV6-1,CASNNRDGEAFF
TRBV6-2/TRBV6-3,CASSMTEDQPQRF
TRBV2,CASMGPRQGRNTEAFF
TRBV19,CASSTRGETQYF
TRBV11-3,CASSLPRRTGSGVTEAFF
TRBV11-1,CASSFGTGNSPLHF
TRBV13,CASHRGGQGITEAFF
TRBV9,CASSPAGTDNTEAFF
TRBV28,CASSDPPGQGLDEQYF
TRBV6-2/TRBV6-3,CASSPRGQGVNEQYF
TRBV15,CATSRGTEVEYEQYF
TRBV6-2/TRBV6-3,CASSYTPLGDAPKNQPQHF
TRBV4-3,CASSQVLRGNGGNQPQHF
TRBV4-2,CASSQQRDPPYEQYF
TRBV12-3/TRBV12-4,CASSFYRDSNQPQHF
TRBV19,CASSTVQGITETQYF
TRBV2,CASSVGTAAFF
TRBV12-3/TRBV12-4,CASSYRNSPLHF
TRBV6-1,CASSEAGGGGSYEQYF
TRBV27,CASGGLAGGYYEQYF
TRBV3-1,CASSQESQYF
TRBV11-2,CASSQGPGELFF
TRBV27,CASSFSRGRQETQYF
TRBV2,CASSLSGSAETQYF
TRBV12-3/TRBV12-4,CATWGQPNTEAFF
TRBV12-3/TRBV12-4,CASSLGSPTGELFF